This T cell receptor (beta chain) stems from a study of beta chain features in type 1 diabetes. Germline V gene data show CDR1 as SGDLS and CDR2 as YYNGEE. The CDR3 runs to 17 residues. Trimming cost V 2 bases and J 4 bases, with 21 bases left between them. This clone was seen more than once but under ten times. The antigen is undetermined. General observations from the study: Type 1 diabetes patients showed a moderate but significant shortening of TCRB CDR3s in all four CD4+ subsets. Compared to healthy donors, patients appeared to have naive, central memory and Treg TCRB repertoires that were more alike.

Expressed TCRB transcripts got sequenced, as all isolated RNA was reverse transcribed. TCRdb's copy holds only in-frame clones and misses some; the assay was immunoSEQ multiplex PCR. The table has over 200,000 clones, roughly a tenth seen once. This clonotype was obtained from a man aged 30 to 39 with type 1 diabetes. The rearrangement uses TRBV9 and TRBJ2-5; a weak D match, TRBD1 (6 bases). Sequenced input: naive CD4+ T cells from blood. The CDR3 spells CASSVGARSRGGETQYF. CDR3 nucleotide sequence: TGTGCCAGCAGCGTGGGGGCAAGGTCAAGAGGGGGAGAGACCCAGTACTTC. Based on the CDR3 plus reference TRBV9 and TRBJ2-5, the full variable domain is DSGVTQTPKHLITATGQRVTLRCSPRSGDLSVYWYQQSLDQGLQFLIQYYNGEERAKGNILERFSAQQFPDLHSELNLSSLELGDSALYFCASSVGARSRGGETQYFGPGTRLLVL.